Sequencing of this TCR beta chain was carried out in a study of cytomegalovirus exposure and HLA in healthy donors. Findings and caveats of the study: A later analysis associated some 18,000 TCR beta sequences with HLA alleles at a 0.05 false discovery rate.

PCR primers comprised 60 Vbeta and 13 Jbeta primers. The assay was immunoSEQ multiplex PCR, and TCRdb's table has in-frame clones only and misses some. The table has approximately 250,000 clones, 78% seen once. CDR1 is MNHEY, CDR2 SMNVEV, per germline (reference sequence). V was shortened by 8 bases and J by 4 bases, with 14 bases between the two germline ends. There are 13 residues in the CDR3. Points on this clone: Its antigen is as yet unknown.

These donors counted as nominally healthy when sampled, but unrecorded immune exposures were likely. The sample was PBMCs. The sequence was obtained from a boy between 5 and 17 years old in good health and CMV-seronegative. The J gene is TRBJ1-1, the V gene TRBV27, with D possibly TRBD1 on 5 matching bases. The CDR3 DNA follows: TGTGCCAGCTTCAGGGATACGAGCACTGAAGCTTTCTTT. Protein: CASFRDTSTEAFF.